This T cell receptor beta chain came from a study of naive and memory T cell subsets. General study points: Over 95% of naive TCR sequences appeared only once after error correction, unlike memory subsets. Findings for naive and memory subsets could not be checked against ground truth.

V dropped 5 bases and J dropped 1 base, with 14 bases sitting between them. Germline-derived CDR1 and CDR2 are PRHDT and FYEKMQ (reference sequence). The CDR3 is 15 residues long. About this clonotype itself: Its antigen is still unknown.

The beta constant-region primer was an equimolar mix of two oligonucleotides covering TRBC1 and TRBC2. Nested alpha and beta constant-region primers with the SP2 primer drove four PCR rounds on ligated cDNA. Using its own MiXCR run on the UMI-ligation and nested PCR reads, TCRdb lists one record per CDR3 protein. Of some 9,700 distinct CDR3 sequences in the sample, 4.5% to 7% were seen once. CD45RA-CD27- cells were effector memory; CD45RA+CD27- cells were EMRA. The clonotype was recovered from a human donor in good health. The rearrangement joins TRBV13 to TRBJ2-5, with D possibly being TRBD1 or TRBD2 (5 bases each). What was sequenced was CD4+ TEMRA cells from blood. The subset is: effector memory re-expressing CD45RA, CD45RA+ CD27-. The CDR3 DNA follows: TGTGCCAGCAGCCCCTCGGGACCCTTCCAAGAGACCCAGTACTTC. This encodes CASSPSGPFQETQYF.